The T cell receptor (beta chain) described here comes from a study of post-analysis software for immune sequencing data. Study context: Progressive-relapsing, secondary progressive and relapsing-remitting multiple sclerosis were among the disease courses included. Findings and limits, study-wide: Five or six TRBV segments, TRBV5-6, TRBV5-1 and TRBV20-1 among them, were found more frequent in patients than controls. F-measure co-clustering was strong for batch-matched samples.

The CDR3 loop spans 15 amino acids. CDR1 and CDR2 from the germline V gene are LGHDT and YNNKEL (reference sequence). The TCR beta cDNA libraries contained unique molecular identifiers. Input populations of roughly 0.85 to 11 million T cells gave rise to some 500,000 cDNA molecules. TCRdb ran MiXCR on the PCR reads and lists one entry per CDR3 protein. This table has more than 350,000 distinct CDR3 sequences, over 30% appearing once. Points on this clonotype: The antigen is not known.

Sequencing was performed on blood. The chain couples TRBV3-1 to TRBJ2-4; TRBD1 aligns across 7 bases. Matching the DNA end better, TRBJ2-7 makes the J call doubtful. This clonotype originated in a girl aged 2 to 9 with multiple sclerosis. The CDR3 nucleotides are TGTGCCAGCAGCCAGGAGACAGGGTCCATCTACGAGCAGTACTTC. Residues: CASSQETGSIYEQYF.